This T cell receptor (beta chain) was obtained from a study of regulatory T cells in long-lasting Graves disease. Study-level background: Over-5-year antithyroid drug use with positive TSH receptor antibodies defined persistent Graves' disease in the study.

Time point reported: persistent/refractory GD, antithyroid drugs over 5 years with positive TRAb. RNA extracted from PBMCs served as the sequencing template. HTBI primers from iRepertoire and Arm-PCR of CDR3 regions yielded the TCR beta libraries. From the multiplex PCR reads, TCRdb called clonotypes with MiXCR, one entry per CDR3 protein. Here the sample spans about 340,000 distinct CDR3 sequences, roughly a fifth being singletons. At least ten counts were recorded for this clonotype. What it recognizes is unknown. Overall study results and limits: Accuracy was perhaps lowered by the small sample size.

This CDR3 has 13 amino acids. Germline CDR1 MNHNS, CDR2 SASEGT. Trimming stripped 7 bases from V and 3 bases from J, with 12 bases between. This material consisted of peripheral blood mononuclear cells (PBMCs), taken when the disease was refractory, from a patient treated with antithyroid drugs. This sequence was found in a female donor with Graves disease. The chain recombines TRBV6-1 with TRBJ1-1, with a tentative D call TRBD1 (6 bases). The CDR3 spells CASKQQGHTEAFF. The CDR3 DNA sequence: TGTGCCAGCAAACAACAGGGCCACACTGAAGCTTTCTTT.